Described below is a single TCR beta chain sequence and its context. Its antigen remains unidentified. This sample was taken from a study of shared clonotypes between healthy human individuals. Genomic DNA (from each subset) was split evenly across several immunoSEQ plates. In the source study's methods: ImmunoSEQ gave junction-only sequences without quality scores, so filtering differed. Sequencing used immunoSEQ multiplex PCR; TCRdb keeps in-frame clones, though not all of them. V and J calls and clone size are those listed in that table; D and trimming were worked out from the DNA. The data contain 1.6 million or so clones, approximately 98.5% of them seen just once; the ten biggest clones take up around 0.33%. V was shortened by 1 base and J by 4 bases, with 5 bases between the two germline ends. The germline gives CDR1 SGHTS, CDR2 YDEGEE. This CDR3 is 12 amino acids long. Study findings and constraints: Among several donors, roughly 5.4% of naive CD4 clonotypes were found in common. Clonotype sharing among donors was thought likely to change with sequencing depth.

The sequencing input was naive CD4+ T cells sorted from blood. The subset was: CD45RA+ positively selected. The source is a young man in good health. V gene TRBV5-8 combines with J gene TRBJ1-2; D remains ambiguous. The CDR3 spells CASSLLRYGYTF. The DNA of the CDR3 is TGTGCCAGCAGCTTGCTACGCTATGGCTACACCTTC.